The 3 T cell receptor beta chains given below trace back to one sample, sequenced in a study of CD8+CD57+ T cells in acquired aplastic anemia. Researchers used genomic DNA as the template to profile TCR beta VDJ and CDR3. TCRdb re-derived calls from the reads in MiXCR, one entry per CDR3 protein. This sample has 400,000 to 500,000 distinct CDR3 sequences, with roughly 64% found just once. Sequenced input: sorted CD4+, CD8+, or CD8+CD57+ T cells (not recorded which) from PBMCs. The receptors originated from a human donor in good health, serving as a control.

The genes are TRBV20-1 and TRBJ2-5; TRBD2 agrees at 14 bases. The V and J ends lost 3 bases and 12 bases, in that order; junction bases with no gene match: 6. The CDR3 is 13 amino acids. The V gene's germline CDR1 is DFQATT and CDR2 SNEGSKA (reference sequence). This CDR3 is CSASPTSGGAKYF. The DNA for the CDR3 is TGCAGTGCTAGTCCGACTAGCGGGGGGGCGAAGTACTTC.

With regard to this clonotype: The DNA is left out, because the CDR3 cannot be placed on it with certainty; the CDR3 is given as TCRdb lists it. V usage is TRBV7-2 and J usage is TRBJ1-1; the listed D gene, TRBD1, was not tested against the DNA. CDR1 SGHTA and CDR2 FQGNSA come from the germline V gene. Termini included, the CDR3 measures 14 amino acids. The CDR3 is CASSSSRGEQYFGF.

The rearrangement uses TRBV11-2 and TRBJ2-6; D not resolved. The V gene's germline CDR1 is SGHAT and CDR2 FQNNGV. The CDR3 loop spans 14 amino acids. V lost 5 bases and J 4 bases, leaving 9 bases between the germline ends. The CDR3 sequence is CASSPFSGANVLTF. The CDR3 coding sequence is TGTGCCAGCAGCCCATTCTCGGGGGCCAACGTCCTGACTTTC.